A single sample is the source of the 11 T cell receptor beta chains below, sequenced in a study of cytomegalovirus exposure and HLA in healthy donors. With 60 Vbeta and 13 Jbeta primers, the PCR was carried out. Using immunoSEQ multiplex PCR, the repertoire was profiled, and TCRdb retains in-frame clones only, with some absent. The sample carries roughly 180,000 clones, 60% to 85% recorded once. Sequenced input: PBMCs. Source of these receptors: a female donor in good health and CMV-seronegative.

This clone was picked up a small number of times. This sequence joins TRBV6-5 and TRBJ2-2; D uncertain. V lost 2 bases, J lost 4 bases, and 14 bases lay in between. This CDR3 comprises 16 residues. Germline lookup yields CDR1 MNHEY and CDR2 SVGAGI. The CDR3 region is CASSYALVAATGELFF. The CDR3 DNA reads TGTGCCAGCAGTTACGCTTTAGTGGCGGCCACCGGGGAGCTGTTTTTT.

This chain uses TRBV4-2 with TRBJ1-3; 7 nucleotides agree with TRBD1. After removal of 2 bases from V and 6 bases from J, the junction contained 7 bases not matched to a gene. The CDR3 has 15 amino acids. Looked up from germline, CDR1 is LGHNA and CDR2 is YNFKEQ. The CDR3 is CASSQTDRNENTIYF. CDR3 sequence (DNA): TGTGCCAGCAGCCAAACGGACAGGAACGAAAACACCATATATTTT.

In this sample, this clone turned up a few times. The chain links TRBV4-1 to TRBJ2-5; 10 bases fit TRBD2. The CDR3 runs to 18 residues. The V segment lost 2 bases and the J segment 2 bases; nucleotides outside the gene matches: 11. Germline V gene lookup returns CDR1 MGHRA and CDR2 YSYEKL. CDR3 in amino acids: CASSQRQGAGGYQETQYF. As DNA, the CDR3 is TGCGCCAGCAGCCAACGACAGGGAGCGGGGGGGTATCAAGAGACCCAGTACTTC.

This clone was counted only a few times. The rearrangement uses TRBV7-8 and TRBJ1-1, with D possibly matching TRBD1 (6 bases). Germline V lookup: CDR1 SGHVS, CDR2 FQNEAQ. The CDR3 sequence is 16 residues long. V lost 5 bases to trimming and J lost 3 bases, with 19 bases between them. The CDR3 DNA sequence: TGTGCCAGCAGCCGGAAAACGACAGGTCGTTACACTGAAGCTTTCTTT. Translating gives CASSRKTTGRYTEAFF.

This clone was observed a handful of times. V and J are TRBV27 and TRBJ2-3; 14 bases align to TRBD2. With V trimmed by 5 bases and J by 13 bases, 11 bases remained unmatched. This CDR3 comprises 15 residues. The germline gives CDR1 MNHEY, CDR2 SMNVEV (reference sequence). The CDR3 spells CASSAYGTSGSGKYF. The CDR3 DNA follows: TGTGCCAGCAGTGCATACGGGACTAGCGGGAGCGGGAAGTATTTT.

The rearrangement links TRBV19 to TRBJ2-1; 7 positions match TRBD2. After removal of 3 bases from V and 8 bases from J, the junction contained 10 bases not matched to a gene. Germline V CDR1 and CDR2: LNHDA, SQIVND (reference sequence). The CDR3 covers 15 residues. CDR3 nucleotides: TGTGCCAGTAGTATGGTAGCGGGTCCCCCACATGAGCAGTTCTTC. Encoded protein: CASSMVAGPPHEQFF. The full variable domain, in which reference TRBV19 and TRBJ2-1 provide the parts outside the CDR3, is DGGITQSPKYLFRKEGQNVTLSCEQNLNHDAMYWYRQDPGQGLRLIYYSQIVNDFQKGDIAEGYSVSREKKESFPLTVTSAQKNPTAFYLCASSMVAGPPHEQFFGPGTRLTVL.

This clone showed up just a few times. The chain combines TRBV5-1 with TRBJ2-2; TRBD2 matches 13 bases. With 3 bases clipped from V and 6 bases from J, the junction kept 14 bases outside the gene matches. The germline V gene has CDR1 SGHRS and CDR2 YFSETQ. The CDR3 contains 19 residues. The CDR3 coding sequence is TGCGCCAGCAGCTCCGGGACTAGCGGGAACAGTTGGTCGGCCGGGGAGCTGTTTTTT. It yields the protein CASSSGTSGNSWSAGELFF. Combining the CDR3 with reference TRBV5-1 and TRBJ2-2 gives the whole variable domain KAGVTQTPRYLIKTRGQQVTLSCSPISGHRSVSWYQQTPGQGLQFLFEYFSETQRNKGNFPGRFSGRQFSNSRSEMNVSTLELGDSALYLCASSSGTSGNSWSAGELFFGEGSRLTVL.

This chain joins TRBV30 and TRBJ1-1; D remains unclear. The V and J ends lost 0 bases and 2 bases respectively, with 10 bases between them. The CDR3 is 14 amino acids. Germline CDR1 reads GTSNPN; CDR2 reads SVGIG (reference sequence). The CDR3 protein is CAWSVRFSNTEAFF. The CDR3 nucleotides are TGTGCCTGGAGTGTACGATTTAGCAACACTGAAGCTTTCTTT.

The chain joins TRBV29-1 to TRBJ1-5, with D possibly being TRBD1 (6 bases). The germline V and J ends were trimmed by 6 bases and 7 bases, with 16 bases remaining between them. The germline gives CDR1 SQVTM, CDR2 ANQGSEA. The CDR3 extends over 13 amino acids. CDR3 residues: CSVVRQAGQPQHF. Written as DNA, the CDR3 is TGCAGCGTCGTGAGACAGGCTGGACAGCCCCAGCATTTT.

The chain joins TRBV7-9 to TRBJ2-1; D may be TRBD1 (6 bases). Germline V lookup: CDR1 SEHNR, CDR2 FQNEAQ (reference sequence). Trimming stripped 0 bases from V and 4 bases from J, with 10 bases between. The CDR3 runs 15 residues. CDR3 loop: CASSLARGQYNEQFF. CDR3 DNA sequence: TGTGCCAGCAGCTTAGCCCGCGGACAGTACAATGAGCAGTTCTTC.

In regard to this clone: Because the CDR3 is missing its conserved closing phenylalanine or tryptophan, this is likely a read error. This chain uses TRBV7-2 with TRBJ1-2; weak D call: TRBD1 (5 bases). The CDR3 runs 14 residues. The V gene's germline CDR1 is SGHTA and CDR2 FQGNSA. The ends were cut back, 2 bases at V and 4 bases at J, with 11 bases in the middle. The CDR3 reads CASSLSQQAYGYTL. The CDR3 DNA reads TGTGCCAGCAGCTTAAGTCAACAGGCCTATGGCTACACCCTC.